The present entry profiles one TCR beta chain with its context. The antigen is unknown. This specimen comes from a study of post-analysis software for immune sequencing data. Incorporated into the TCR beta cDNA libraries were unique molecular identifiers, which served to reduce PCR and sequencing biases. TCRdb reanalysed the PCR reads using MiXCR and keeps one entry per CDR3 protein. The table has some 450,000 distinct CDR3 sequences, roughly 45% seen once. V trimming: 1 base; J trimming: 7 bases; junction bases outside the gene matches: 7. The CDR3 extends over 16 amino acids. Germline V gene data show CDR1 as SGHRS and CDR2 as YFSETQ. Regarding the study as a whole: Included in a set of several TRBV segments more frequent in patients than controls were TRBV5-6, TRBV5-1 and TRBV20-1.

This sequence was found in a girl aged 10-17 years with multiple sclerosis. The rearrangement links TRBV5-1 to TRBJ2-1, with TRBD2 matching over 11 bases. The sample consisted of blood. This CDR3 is CASSLRTSGPPNEQFF. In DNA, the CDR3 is TGCGCCAGCAGCTTGAGGACTAGCGGGCCTCCAAATGAGCAGTTCTTC.